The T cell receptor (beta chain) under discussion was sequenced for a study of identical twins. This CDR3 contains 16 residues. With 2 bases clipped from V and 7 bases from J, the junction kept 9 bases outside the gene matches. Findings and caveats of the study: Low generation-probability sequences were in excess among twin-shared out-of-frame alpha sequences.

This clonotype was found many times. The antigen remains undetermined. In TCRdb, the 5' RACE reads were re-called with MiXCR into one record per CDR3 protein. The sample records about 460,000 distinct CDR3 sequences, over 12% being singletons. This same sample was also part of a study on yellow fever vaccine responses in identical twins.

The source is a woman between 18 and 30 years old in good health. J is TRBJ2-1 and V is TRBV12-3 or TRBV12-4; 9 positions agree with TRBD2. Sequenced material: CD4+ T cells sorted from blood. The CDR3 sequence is CASSLKSSGKWNEQFF. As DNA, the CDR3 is TGTGCCAGCAGTTTAAAGTCTAGCGGGAAATGGAATGAGCAGTTCTTC.